Reported below is one T cell receptor (beta chain). The data were produced by immunoSEQ multiplex PCR, yet TCRdb's version contains in-frame clones alone and is incomplete. The sample consists of about 340,000 clones, 86% of them appearing once. Per germline, CDR1 MGHRA and CDR2 YSYEKL. This CDR3 has 15 residues. Trimming stripped 1 base from V and 1 base from J, with 9 bases between. The data are from a study of blood T cell repertoires in COVID-19. Participants came from roughly 24 US areas, aged about 18 to 95 years. The origin of this receptor is a woman between 40 and 55 years old with acute COVID-19. The chain couples TRBV4-1 to TRBJ2-3, with D perhaps matching TRBD2 (6 bases). Sequencing was done on a sample of PBMCs or T cells enriched from blood (not recorded which). The CDR3 DNA follows: TGCGCCAGCAGCCAAGTGTCTAGCGGCACAGATACGCAGTATTTT. As protein: CASSQVSSGTDTQYF.